The 21 T cell receptor beta chains below come from one sample, sequenced in a study of blood T cell repertoires in COVID-19. Repertoires were generated with immunoSEQ multiplex PCR, while TCRdb's copy carries only in-frame clones and drops some. The sample yields 250,000 to 350,000 clones, about 81% seen once. Material: peripheral blood. Every receptor here comes from a human donor with COVID-19, enrolled during active disease. The donor label of this sample is uncertain.

Only a few counts were recorded for this clone. The rearrangement links TRBV6-5 to TRBJ1-4; D gene ambiguous. Trimming stripped 6 bases from V and 0 bases from J, with 11 bases between. The CDR3 spans 15 residues. Germline lookup yields CDR1 MNHEY and CDR2 SVGAGI. The CDR3 nucleotides are TGTGCCAGCAGGAGGGAGTGGGCAACTAATGAAAAACTGTTTTTT. Translation: CASRREWATNEKLFF.

The chain couples TRBV6-5 to TRBJ1-2; D might be TRBD1 (5 bases). The V gene's germline CDR1 is MNHEY and CDR2 SVGAGI. Deletions cut 2 bases from V and 9 bases from J, with 19 bases between. CDR3 size: 15 residues. CDR3 sequence: CASSYTRGQRSRYTF. The CDR3, as DNA: TGTGCCAGCAGTTACACAAGGGGTCAGAGGTCGCGCTACACCTTC.

This chain joins TRBV28 and TRBJ2-7; D perhaps matches TRBD2 (5 bases). Trimming stripped 5 bases from V and 7 bases from J, with 18 bases between. The CDR3 runs 14 residues. The V gene's germline CDR1 is MDHEN and CDR2 SYDVKM. CDR3 in amino acids: CASSPRRDGVEQYF. The CDR3 region has the DNA TGTGCCAGCAGTCCCCGACGGGATGGAGTGGAGCAGTACTTC.

This clone appeared a few times. The genes are TRBV27 and TRBJ2-7, with 10 bases aligning to TRBD1. With 7 bases clipped from V and 1 base from J, the junction kept 10 bases outside the gene matches. From germline, CDR1 is MNHEY and CDR2 SMNVEV (reference sequence). The length of the CDR3 is 16 residues. The CDR3 loop is CASIVYWGQGSYEQYF. In DNA form, the CDR3 reads TGTGCCAGCATCGTTTATTGGGGACAGGGGTCCTACGAGCAGTACTTC.

V and J are TRBV7-6 and TRBJ1-3, with D uncertain. The germline gives CDR1 SGHVS, CDR2 FNYEAQ. Trimming pared 3 bases from V and 0 bases from J, leaving 15 bases between. CDR3 length: 17 residues. CDR3 sequence reads: CASSFLGEEASGNTIYF. The CDR3, as DNA: TGTGCCAGCAGCTTCCTTGGTGAGGAGGCCTCTGGAAACACCATATATTTT.

This chain connects TRBV11-2 to TRBJ2-1; no reliable D call. The germline CDR1 and CDR2 sequences are SGHAT and FQNNGV. V was cut by 1 base and J by 9 bases, with 10 bases left in between. This CDR3 region has 13 residues. The CDR3 sequence: CASSLGSGTEQFF. The DNA for the CDR3 is TGTGCCAGCAGCTTAGGGTCAGGCACTGAGCAGTTCTTC.

The chain uses TRBV2 and TRBJ1-6; possible D gene TRBD1, 5 bases. V shed 6 bases and J shed 8 bases, with 14 bases lying between them. This CDR3 contains 14 residues. The germline gives CDR1 SNHLY, CDR2 FYNNEI. CDR3 DNA sequence: TGTGCCAGCAGGACGACAGCAACCTATTCACCCCTCCACTTT. This encodes CASRTTATYSPLHF.

The chain combines TRBV5-1 with TRBJ1-4; possible D gene TRBD1, 6 bases. Germline CDR1 reads SGHRS; CDR2 reads YFSETQ. CDR3 size: 15 residues. Trimming stripped 4 bases from V and 4 bases from J, with 14 bases between. CDR3 protein: CASSLQTGSNEKLFF. CDR3 in DNA: TGCGCCAGCAGCCTACAAACAGGGAGTAATGAAAAACTGTTTTTT.

The V gene is TRBV2, the J gene TRBJ2-5; D remains unclear. V lost 5 bases and J lost 5, with 18 bases in between. Germline CDR1 is SNHLY and CDR2 is FYNNEI. The CDR3 runs to 15 residues. In nucleotides, the CDR3 is TGTGCCAGCAGTCCTCCGACTGACCACCGGGAGACCCAGTACTTC. This codes for CASSPPTDHRETQYF. The complete variable domain, with remaining parts taken from reference TRBV2 and TRBJ2-5, reads EPEVTQTPSHQVTQMGQEVILRCVPISNHLYFYWYRQILGQKVEFLVSFYNNEISEKSEIFDDQFSVERPDGSNFTLKIRSTKLEDSAMYFCASSPPTDHRETQYFGPGTRLLVL.

This clone has a handful of counts. The chain combines TRBV12-3 or TRBV12-4 with TRBJ2-1; TRBD1 might be the D (5 bases). This CDR3 is built from 12 residues. Trimming cost V 6 bases and J 7 bases, with 10 bases left between them. CDR3 DNA: TGTGCCAGCAGACTTAGGGGAAATGAGCAGTTCTTC. Translating gives CASRLRGNEQFF.

The V and J genes are TRBV24-1 and TRBJ2-1, with TRBD1 matching over 11 bases. V gave up 7 bases and J gave up 10 bases; unmatched junction bases: 5. CDR3 length equals 13 residues. Germline V gives CDR1 KGHDR, CDR2 SFDVKD. The CDR3 bases are TGTGCCACCAGCCGGGACAGGGGGAAGGAGCAGTTCTTC. It encodes CATSRDRGKEQFF.

The chain couples TRBV10-3 to TRBJ1-1; TRBD1 matches 7 bases. From germline, CDR1 is ENHRY and CDR2 SYGVKD. The V and J ends lost 0 bases and 8 bases, in that order; junction bases with no gene match: 3. The CDR3 sequence is 13 residues long. Written as DNA, the CDR3 is TGTGCCATCAGTGAGTCGACAGGGACCGAAGCTTTCTTT. Protein sequence: CAISESTGTEAFF.

The rearrangement links TRBV29-1 to TRBJ2-2; D perhaps matches TRBD1 (5 bases). Germline assignment: CDR1 SQVTM and CDR2 ANQGSEA. There are 13 residues in the CDR3. V was clipped by 4 bases and J by 4 bases, with 10 bases between them. Here the CDR3 DNA reads TGCAGCGTTGTAACAGGTTCCACCGGGGAGCTGTTTTTT. Amino acid sequence: CSVVTGSTGELFF.

This chain connects TRBV28 to TRBJ2-7; 9 bases map to TRBD2. CDR3 size: 14 residues. V lost 7 bases to trimming and J lost 2 bases; unmatched junction nucleotides: 6. The germline gives CDR1 MDHEN, CDR2 SYDVKM. The chain's CDR3 is CASTLSGSAYEQYF. Written as DNA, the CDR3 is TGTGCCAGCACCCTTAGCGGGAGCGCCTACGAGCAGTACTTC.

The chain couples TRBV28 to TRBJ2-1, with D tentatively TRBD1 (5 bases). Germline V gives CDR1 MDHEN, CDR2 SYDVKM. The CDR3 contains 13 residues. With 6 bases removed from V and 6 bases from J, the gap between germline ends came to 12 bases. CDR3 protein: CASRLRAPNEQFF. Written as DNA, the CDR3 is TGTGCCAGCAGGCTCAGGGCCCCCAATGAGCAGTTCTTC.

The chain carries TRBV10-3 and TRBJ1-3; D uncertain. V was clipped by 0 bases and J by 9 bases, with 21 bases between them. Germline assignment: CDR1 ENHRY and CDR2 SYGVKD. This CDR3 contains 17 residues. The CDR3: CAISESYPPGEQSTIYF. CDR3 nucleotide sequence: TGTGCCATCAGTGAGTCGTATCCCCCGGGAGAACAAAGCACCATATATTTT.

This rearrangement joins TRBV6-5 to TRBJ1-3; a weak D match, TRBD1 (5 bases). In germline, CDR1 is MNHEY, CDR2 SVGAGI. This CDR3 contains 15 residues. V was cut by 0 bases and J by 2 bases, with 8 bases left in between. The CDR3 here is CASSYSDTAGNTIYF. As DNA, the CDR3 is TGTGCCAGCAGTTACTCGGACACGGCTGGAAACACCATATATTTT.

The chain links TRBV18 to TRBJ1-6; possible D gene TRBD1, 5 bases. The CDR3 has 13 amino acids. Germline CDR1 is KGHSH and CDR2 is LQKENI. Trimming took off 6 bases at V and 8 bases at J, with 11 bases between the two ends. The CDR3 here is CASSPTTDSPLHF. CDR3 sequence (DNA): TGTGCCAGCTCTCCTACGACAGATTCACCCCTCCACTTT.

This chain uses TRBV7-9 with TRBJ1-1; D unclear. From germline, CDR1 is SEHNR and CDR2 FQNEAQ (reference sequence). The CDR3 totals 14 residues. Trimming pared 2 bases from V and 11 bases from J, leaving 18 bases between. The CDR3 spells CASSLSGDSSRAFF. As DNA, the CDR3 is TGTGCCAGCAGCTTATCGGGTGATTCCTCCCGGGCTTTCTTT.

V is TRBV20-1 and J is TRBJ2-5; 9 bases map to TRBD2. Germline CDR1 DFQATT, CDR2 SNEGSKA (reference sequence). The V gene end was trimmed by 3 bases and the J gene end by 5 bases; junction bases not matched to a gene: 10. This CDR3 is built from 15 residues. The CDR3 reads CSASGVAGVMETQYF. CDR3 DNA: TGCAGTGCTAGTGGGGTAGCGGGAGTGATGGAGACCCAGTACTTC.

The J gene is TRBJ1-1, the V gene TRBV20-1, with 10 bases fitting TRBD1. Trimming cost V 3 bases and J 8 bases; bases outside gene matches: 9. The CDR3 extends over 14 amino acids. Germline V CDR1 and CDR2: DFQATT, SNEGSKA (reference sequence). The CDR3 region is CSASGPGQGPEAFF. The CDR3 DNA sequence: TGCAGTGCTAGTGGTCCGGGACAGGGGCCCGAAGCTTTCTTT.